This T cell receptor beta chain is drawn from a study of identical twins. Germline lookup yields CDR1 SEHNR and CDR2 FQNEAQ (reference sequence). The V gene end was trimmed by 5 bases and the J gene end by 1 base; junction bases not matched to a gene: 6. This CDR3 has 15 amino acids. A single record per CDR3 protein comes from TCRdb applying MiXCR to the 5' RACE reads. The sample includes about 460,000 distinct CDR3 sequences, 12% to 15% of them seen just once. The sample also formed part of further work on yellow fever vaccine responses in identical twins.

This sequence joins TRBV7-9 and TRBJ2-7; 9 bases map to TRBD1. This TCR came from a woman aged 18-30 years in good health. Sample: CD4+ T cells sorted from blood. The CDR3 DNA follows: TGTGCCAGCAGCGGATCCGGGACAGGGTCCTACGAGCAGTACTTC. Translation gives CASSGSGTGSYEQYF.